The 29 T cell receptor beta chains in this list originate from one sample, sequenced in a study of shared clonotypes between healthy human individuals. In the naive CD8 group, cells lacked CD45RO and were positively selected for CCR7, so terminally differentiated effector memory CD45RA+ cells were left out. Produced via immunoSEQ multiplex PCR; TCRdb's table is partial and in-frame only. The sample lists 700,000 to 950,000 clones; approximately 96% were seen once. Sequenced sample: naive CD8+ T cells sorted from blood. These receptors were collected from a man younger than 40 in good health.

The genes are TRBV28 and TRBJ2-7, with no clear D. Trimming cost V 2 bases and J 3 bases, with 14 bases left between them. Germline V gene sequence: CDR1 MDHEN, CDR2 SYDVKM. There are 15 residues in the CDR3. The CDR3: CASSLDGSGDYEQYF. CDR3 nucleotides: TGTGCCAGCAGTTTAGACGGTAGTGGGGACTACGAGCAGTACTTC.

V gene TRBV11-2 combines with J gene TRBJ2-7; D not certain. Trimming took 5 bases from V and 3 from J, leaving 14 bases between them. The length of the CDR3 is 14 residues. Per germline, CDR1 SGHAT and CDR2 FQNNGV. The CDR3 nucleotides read TGTGCCAGCAGCCAGACTGCCTCCTACTACGAGCAGTACTTC. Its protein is CASSQTASYYEQYF. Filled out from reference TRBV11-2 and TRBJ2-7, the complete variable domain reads EAGVAQSPRYKIIEKRQSVAFWCNPISGHATLYWYQQILGQGPKLLIQFQNNGVVDDSQLPKDRFSAERLKGVDSTLKIQPAKLEDSAVYLCASSQTASYYEQYFGPGTRLTVT.

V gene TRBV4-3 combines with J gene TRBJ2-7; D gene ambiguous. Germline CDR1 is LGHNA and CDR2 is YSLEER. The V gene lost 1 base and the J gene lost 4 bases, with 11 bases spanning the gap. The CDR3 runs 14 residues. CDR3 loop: CASSQGRWRYEQYF. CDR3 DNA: TGCGCCAGCAGCCAAGGAAGGTGGAGATACGAGCAGTACTTC.

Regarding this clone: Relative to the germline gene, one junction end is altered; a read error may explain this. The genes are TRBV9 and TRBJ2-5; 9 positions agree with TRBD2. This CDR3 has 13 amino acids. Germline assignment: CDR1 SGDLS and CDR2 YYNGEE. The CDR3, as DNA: TGTGCCAGTAGCGGGAGCCTCGAAGAGACCCAGTACTTC. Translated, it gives CASSGSLEETQYF.

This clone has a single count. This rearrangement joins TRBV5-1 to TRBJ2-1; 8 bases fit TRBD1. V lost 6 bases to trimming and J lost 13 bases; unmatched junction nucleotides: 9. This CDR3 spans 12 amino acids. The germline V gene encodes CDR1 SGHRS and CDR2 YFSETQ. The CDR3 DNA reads TGCGCCAGCACCAACTCAGGACAGGGTCAGTTCTTC. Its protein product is CASTNSGQGQFF.

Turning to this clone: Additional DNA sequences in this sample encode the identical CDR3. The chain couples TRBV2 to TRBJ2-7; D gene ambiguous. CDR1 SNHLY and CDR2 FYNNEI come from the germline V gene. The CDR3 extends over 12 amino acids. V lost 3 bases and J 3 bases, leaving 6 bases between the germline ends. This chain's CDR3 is CASSEGSYEQYF. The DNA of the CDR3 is TGTGCCAGCAGTGAGGGCAGCTACGAGCAGTACTTC.

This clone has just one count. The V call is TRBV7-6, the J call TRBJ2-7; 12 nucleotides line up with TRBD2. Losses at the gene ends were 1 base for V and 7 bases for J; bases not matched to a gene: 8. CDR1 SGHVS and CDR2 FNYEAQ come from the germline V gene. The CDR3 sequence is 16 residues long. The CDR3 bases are TGTGCCAGCAGCTTAGATCTAGCGGGAGGGCCGAGGGAGCAGTACTTC. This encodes CASSLDLAGGPREQYF. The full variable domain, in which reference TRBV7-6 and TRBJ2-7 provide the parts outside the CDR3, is GAGVSQSPRYKVTKRGQDVALRCDPISGHVSLYWYRQALGQGPEFLTYFNYEAQQDKSGLPNDRFSAERPEGSISTLTIQRTEQRDSAMYRCASSLDLAGGPREQYFGPGTRLTVT.

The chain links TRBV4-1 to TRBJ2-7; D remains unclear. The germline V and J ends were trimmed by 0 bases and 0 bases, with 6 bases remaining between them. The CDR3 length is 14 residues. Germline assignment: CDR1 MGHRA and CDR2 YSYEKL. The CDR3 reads CASSQELNSYEQYF. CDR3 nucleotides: TGCGCCAGCAGCCAAGAACTGAACTCCTACGAGCAGTACTTC.

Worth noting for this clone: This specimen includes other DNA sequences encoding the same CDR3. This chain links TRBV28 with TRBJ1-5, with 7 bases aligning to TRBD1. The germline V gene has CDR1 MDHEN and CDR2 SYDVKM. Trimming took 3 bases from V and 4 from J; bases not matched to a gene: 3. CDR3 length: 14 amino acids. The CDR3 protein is CASSFATGNQPQHF. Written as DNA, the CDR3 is TGTGCCAGCAGTTTCGCGACAGGGAATCAGCCCCAGCATTTT.

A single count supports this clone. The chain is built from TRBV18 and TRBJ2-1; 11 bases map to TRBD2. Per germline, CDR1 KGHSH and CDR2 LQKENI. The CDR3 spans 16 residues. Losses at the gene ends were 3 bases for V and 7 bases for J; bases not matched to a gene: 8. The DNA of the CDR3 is TGTGCCAGCTCACCGAGGGGGACTAGCGGATCAAATGAGCAGTTCTTC. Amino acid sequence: CASSPRGTSGSNEQFF.

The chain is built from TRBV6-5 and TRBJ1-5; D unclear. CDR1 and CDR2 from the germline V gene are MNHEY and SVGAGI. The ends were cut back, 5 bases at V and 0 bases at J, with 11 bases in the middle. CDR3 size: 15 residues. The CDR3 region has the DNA TGTGCCAGCAGTCCCGTTGGAAATAGCAATCAGCCCCAGCATTTT. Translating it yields CASSPVGNSNQPQHF.

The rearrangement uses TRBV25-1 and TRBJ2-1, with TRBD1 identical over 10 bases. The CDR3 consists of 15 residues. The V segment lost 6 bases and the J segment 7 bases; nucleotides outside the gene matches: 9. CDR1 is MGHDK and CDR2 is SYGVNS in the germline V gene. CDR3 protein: CASSFKDRGWNEQFF. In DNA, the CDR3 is TGTGCCAGCAGCTTTAAGGACAGGGGGTGGAATGAGCAGTTCTTC.

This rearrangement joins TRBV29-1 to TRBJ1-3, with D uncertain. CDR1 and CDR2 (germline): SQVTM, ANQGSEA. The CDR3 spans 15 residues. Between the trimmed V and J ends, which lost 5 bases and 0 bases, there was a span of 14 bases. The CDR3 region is CSVRAELLSGNTIYF. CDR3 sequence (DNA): TGCAGCGTTAGGGCAGAACTCCTCTCTGGAAACACCATATATTTT.

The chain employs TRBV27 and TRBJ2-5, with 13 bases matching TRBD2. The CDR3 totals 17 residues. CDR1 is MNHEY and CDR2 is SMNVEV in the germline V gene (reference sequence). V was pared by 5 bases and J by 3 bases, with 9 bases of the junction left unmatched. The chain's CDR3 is CASSSLGLAGVKETQYF. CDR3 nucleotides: TGTGCCAGCAGTAGCCTAGGACTAGCGGGAGTTAAAGAGACCCAGTACTTC.

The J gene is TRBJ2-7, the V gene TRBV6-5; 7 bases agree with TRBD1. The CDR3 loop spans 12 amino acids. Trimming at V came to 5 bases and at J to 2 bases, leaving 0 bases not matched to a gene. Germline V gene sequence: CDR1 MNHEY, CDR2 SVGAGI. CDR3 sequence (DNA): TGTGCCAGCAGTCAGGGGGCCTACGAGCAGTACTTC. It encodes CASSQGAYEQYF.

For the CDR3, the DNA is TGCGCCAGCAGCCAAGATCCGGGGGGAGCTCGTGAGCAGTACTTC. Amino acid sequence: CASSQDPGGAREQYF. This chain links TRBV4-3 with TRBJ2-7; TRBD2 matches at 7 bases. Germline CDR1 and CDR2: LGHNA and YSLEER. CDR3 length: 15 amino acids. J lost 7 bases, V lost 0 bases, and 9 bases had no gene match.

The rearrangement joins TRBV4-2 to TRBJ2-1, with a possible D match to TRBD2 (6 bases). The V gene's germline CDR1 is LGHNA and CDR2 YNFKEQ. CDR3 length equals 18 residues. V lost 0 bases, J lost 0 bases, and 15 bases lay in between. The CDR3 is CASSQDGLAGSSYNEQFF. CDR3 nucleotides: TGTGCCAGCAGCCAAGATGGTCTGGCGGGAAGCTCCTACAATGAGCAGTTCTTC.

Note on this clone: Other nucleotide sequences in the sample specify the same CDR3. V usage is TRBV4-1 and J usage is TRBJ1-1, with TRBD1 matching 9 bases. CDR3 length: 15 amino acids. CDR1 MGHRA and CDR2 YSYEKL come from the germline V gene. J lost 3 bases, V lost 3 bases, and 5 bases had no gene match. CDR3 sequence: CASSQGQGWDTEAFF. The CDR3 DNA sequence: TGCGCCAGCAGCCAGGGACAGGGTTGGGACACTGAAGCTTTCTTT.

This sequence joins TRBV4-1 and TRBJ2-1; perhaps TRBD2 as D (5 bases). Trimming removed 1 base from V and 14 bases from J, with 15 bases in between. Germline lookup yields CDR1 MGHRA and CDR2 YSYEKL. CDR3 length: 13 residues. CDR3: CASSQGVAGLKFF. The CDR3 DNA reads TGCGCCAGCAGCCAAGGTGTGGCGGGTCTTAAGTTCTTC.

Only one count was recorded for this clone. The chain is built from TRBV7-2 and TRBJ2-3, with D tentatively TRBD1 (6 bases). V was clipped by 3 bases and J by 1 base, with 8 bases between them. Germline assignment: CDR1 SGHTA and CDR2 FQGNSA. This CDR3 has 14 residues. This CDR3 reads CASSFAGGTDTQYF. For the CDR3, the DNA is TGTGCCAGCAGCTTCGCAGGGGGCACAGATACGCAGTATTTT.

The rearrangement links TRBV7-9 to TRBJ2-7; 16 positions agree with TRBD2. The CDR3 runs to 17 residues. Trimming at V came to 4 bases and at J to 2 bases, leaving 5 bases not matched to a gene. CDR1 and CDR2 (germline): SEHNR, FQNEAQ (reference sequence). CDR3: CASSWGLAGGPTYEQYF. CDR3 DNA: TGTGCCAGCAGCTGGGGACTAGCGGGAGGGCCAACCTACGAGCAGTACTTC.

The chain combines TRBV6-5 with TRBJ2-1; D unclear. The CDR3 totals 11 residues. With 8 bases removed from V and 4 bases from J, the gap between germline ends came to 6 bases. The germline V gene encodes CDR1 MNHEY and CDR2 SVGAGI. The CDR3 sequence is CASGLYNEQFF. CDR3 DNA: TGTGCCAGCGGCCTGTACAATGAGCAGTTCTTC.

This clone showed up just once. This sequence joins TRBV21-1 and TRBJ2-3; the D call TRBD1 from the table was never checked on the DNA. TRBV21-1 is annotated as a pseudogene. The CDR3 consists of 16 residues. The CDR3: CASSNKLQGGADTQYF. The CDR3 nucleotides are TGTGCCAGCAGCAACAAACTCCAGGGGGGCGCAGATACGCAGTATTTT.

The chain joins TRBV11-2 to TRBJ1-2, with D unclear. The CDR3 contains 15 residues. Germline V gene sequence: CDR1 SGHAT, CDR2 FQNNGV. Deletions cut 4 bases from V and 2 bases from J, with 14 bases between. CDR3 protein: CASSSLMRSNYGYTF. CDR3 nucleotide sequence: TGTGCCAGCAGCTCCCTCATGCGCAGCAACTATGGCTACACCTTC.

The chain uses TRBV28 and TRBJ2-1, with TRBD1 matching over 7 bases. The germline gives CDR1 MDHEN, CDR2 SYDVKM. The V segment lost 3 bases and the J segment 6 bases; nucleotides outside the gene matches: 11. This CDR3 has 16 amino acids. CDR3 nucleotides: TGTGCCAGCAGTTTGACCCAGACAGGGAAGGGCAATGAGCAGTTCTTC. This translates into CASSLTQTGKGNEQFF.

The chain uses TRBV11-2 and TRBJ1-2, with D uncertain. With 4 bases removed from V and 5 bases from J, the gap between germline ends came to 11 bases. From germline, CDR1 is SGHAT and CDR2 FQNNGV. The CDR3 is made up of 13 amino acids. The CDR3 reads CASSSYLLYGYTF. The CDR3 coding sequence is TGTGCCAGCAGCTCCTACCTATTGTATGGCTACACCTTC.

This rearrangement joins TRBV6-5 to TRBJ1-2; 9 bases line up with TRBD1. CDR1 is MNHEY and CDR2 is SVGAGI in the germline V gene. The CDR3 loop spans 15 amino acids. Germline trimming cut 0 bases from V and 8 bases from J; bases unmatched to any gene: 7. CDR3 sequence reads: CASSYSQTGGSGYTF. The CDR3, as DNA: TGTGCCAGCAGTTACTCTCAGACAGGGGGAAGCGGCTACACCTTC.

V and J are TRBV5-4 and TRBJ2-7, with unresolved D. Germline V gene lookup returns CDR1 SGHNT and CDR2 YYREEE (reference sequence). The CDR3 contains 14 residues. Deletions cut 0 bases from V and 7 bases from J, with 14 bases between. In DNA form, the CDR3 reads TGTGCCAGCAGCTTGGTGTCAACGGGCGGAGAGCAGTACTTC. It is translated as CASSLVSTGGEQYF.

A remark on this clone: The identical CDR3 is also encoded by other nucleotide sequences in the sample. CDR3 in amino acids: CASSLSGQGAYEQYF. For the CDR3, the DNA is TGTGCCAGCAGTTTATCGGGACAGGGGGCCTACGAGCAGTACTTC. The chain carries TRBV27 and TRBJ2-7; 11 bases map to TRBD1. Germline V gene lookup returns CDR1 MNHEY and CDR2 SMNVEV (reference sequence). CDR3 size: 15 residues. V lost 0 bases and J lost 2; bases outside the gene matches: 0.